A selection of T cell receptor beta chains follows, all from one sample in a study of cytomegalovirus exposure and HLA in healthy donors. Profiled with immunoSEQ multiplex PCR; TCRdb holds only in-frame clones, not every one. The data show around 160,000 clones, roughly 80% seen once. Sequences were obtained from PBMCs. These receptors were taken from a male donor in good health and CMV-seropositive. CDR3s leave out the opening cysteine and the closing phenylalanine or tryptophan.

v_call: TRBV4-1; cdr3_length: 12; cdr3_aa: ASSGLAGRNIQY
v_call: TRBV5-1; cdr3_length: 15; cdr3_aa: ASSPGGVRSGANIQY
v_call: TRBV5-1; cdr3_length: 11; cdr3_aa: ASREQMNTEAF
v_call: TRBV28; cdr3_length: 12; cdr3_aa: ASSLSQGGYEQY
v_call: TRBV28; cdr3_length: 14; cdr3_aa: ASRRTGSGGANGLT
v_call: TRBV6-1; cdr3_length: 12; cdr3_aa: ASRVGAAYNEQF
v_call: TRBV4-3; cdr3_length: 15; cdr3_aa: ASSQDIWDYPNNEQF
v_call: TRBV5-1; cdr3_length: 14; cdr3_aa: ASSPGLAGVTYEQF
v_call: TRBV19; cdr3_length: 11; cdr3_aa: ASSIGRKETQY
v_call: TRBV9; cdr3_length: 12; cdr3_aa: ASSARDRDYGYT
v_call: TRBV10-3; cdr3_length: 12; cdr3_aa: AISYTEENSPLH
v_call: TRBV14; cdr3_length: 10; cdr3_aa: ASSPRTGELF
v_call: TRBV6-5; cdr3_length: 14; cdr3_aa: ASSYSFTAFNYGYT
v_call: TRBV6-5; cdr3_length: 13; cdr3_aa: ASSSTGARETEAF
v_call: TRBV11-2; cdr3_length: 13; cdr3_aa: ASSPIRGPLYEQY